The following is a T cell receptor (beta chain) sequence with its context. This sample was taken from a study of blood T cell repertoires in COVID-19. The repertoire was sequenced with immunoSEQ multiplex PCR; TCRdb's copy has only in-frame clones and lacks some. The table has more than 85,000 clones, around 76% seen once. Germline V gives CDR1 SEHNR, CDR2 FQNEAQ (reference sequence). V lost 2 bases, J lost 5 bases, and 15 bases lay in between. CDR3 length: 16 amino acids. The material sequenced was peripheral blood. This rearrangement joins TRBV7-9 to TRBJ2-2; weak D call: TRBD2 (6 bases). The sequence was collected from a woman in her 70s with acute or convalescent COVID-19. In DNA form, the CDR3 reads TGTGCCAGCAGCTTAATCCCCACCCGGGGGACCGGGGAGCTGTTTTTT. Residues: CASSLIPTRGTGELFF. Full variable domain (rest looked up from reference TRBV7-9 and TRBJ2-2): DTGVSQNPRHKITKRGQNVTFRCDPISEHNRLYWYRQTLGQGPEFLTYFQNEAQLEKSRLLSDRFSAERPKGSFSTLEIQRTEQGDSAMYLCASSLIPTRGTGELFFGEGSRLTVL.